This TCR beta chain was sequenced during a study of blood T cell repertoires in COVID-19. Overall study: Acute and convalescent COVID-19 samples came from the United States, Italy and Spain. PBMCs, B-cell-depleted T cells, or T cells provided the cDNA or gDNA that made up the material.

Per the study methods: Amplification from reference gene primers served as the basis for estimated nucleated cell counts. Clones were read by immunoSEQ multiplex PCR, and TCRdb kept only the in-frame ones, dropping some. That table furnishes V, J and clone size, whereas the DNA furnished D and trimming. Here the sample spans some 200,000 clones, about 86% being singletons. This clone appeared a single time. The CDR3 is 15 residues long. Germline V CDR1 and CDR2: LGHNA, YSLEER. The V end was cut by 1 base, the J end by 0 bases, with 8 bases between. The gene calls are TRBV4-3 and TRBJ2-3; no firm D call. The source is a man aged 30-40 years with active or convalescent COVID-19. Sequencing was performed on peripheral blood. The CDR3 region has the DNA TGCGCCAGCAGCCAAGTTGAGTCTAGCACAGATACGCAGTATTTT. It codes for CASSQVESSTDTQYF.